This passage covers 13 T cell receptor beta chains from one sample sequenced in a study of T cells in tumors after PD-1 blockade. Sequencing was performed with immunoSEQ multiplex PCR; in TCRdb, only in-frame clones are kept and a portion is missing. Seen here are around 51,000 clones, over 70% observed once, and the top ten hold 4% to 4.5%. The sequencing here drew on PBMCs, taken before anti-PD-1 treatment. The source of these receptors is a human donor with basal cell carcinoma.

This rearrangement joins TRBV24-1 to TRBJ2-7; D possibly corresponds to TRBD1 (6 bases). Per the germline V gene, CDR1 is KGHDR and CDR2 is SFDVKD. The CDR3 has 15 residues. V lost 0 bases and J lost 0, with 8 bases in between. CDR3 DNA sequence: TGTGCCACCAGTGATTTGCGGACAGTCTCCTACGAGCAGTACTTC. Translating it yields CATSDLRTVSYEQYF.

The chain combines TRBV15 with TRBJ2-3, with D hard to call. Between the trimmed V and J ends, which lost 0 bases and 0 bases, there was a span of 7 bases. The germline V gene encodes CDR1 LNHNV and CDR2 YYDKDF (reference sequence). The CDR3 spans 15 residues. CDR3 loop: CATSRELTSTDTQYF. The CDR3 DNA reads TGTGCCACCAGCAGAGAATTAACTAGCACAGATACGCAGTATTTT.

V is TRBV5-1 and J is TRBJ1-1; tentative D call: TRBD1 (5 bases). Trimming removed 2 bases at V and 0 bases at J, with 11 bases between. The length of the CDR3 is 15 residues. Looked up from germline, CDR1 is SGHRS and CDR2 is YFSETQ. The DNA for the CDR3 is TGCGCCAGCAGCTTAGGCAGGACAATGAACACTGAAGCTTTCTTT. This translates into CASSLGRTMNTEAFF.

This rearrangement joins TRBV5-6 to TRBJ1-3; weak D call: TRBD1 (5 bases). This CDR3 has 14 amino acids. The V and J ends lost 5 bases and 1 base respectively, with 10 bases between them. In germline, CDR1 is SGHDT, CDR2 YYEEEE. CDR3 bases: TGTGCCAGCAGGGGGACGGCGTCTGGAAACACCATATATTTT. It encodes CASRGTASGNTIYF.

The chain is built from TRBV29-1 and TRBJ1-2; 7 bases are shared with TRBD1. The J segment lost 3 bases and the V segment lost 3 bases, leaving 4 bases of the junction unmatched. From germline, CDR1 is SQVTM and CDR2 ANQGSEA. The CDR3 consists of 13 residues. DNA of the CDR3: TGCAGCGTTGACCCAGGGGGGGACTATGGCTACACCTTC. Translated, it gives CSVDPGGDYGYTF.

The chain combines TRBV2 with TRBJ2-7; 7 nucleotides agree with TRBD2. The V gene's germline CDR1 is SNHLY and CDR2 FYNNEI. The CDR3 is 13 residues long. V lost 6 bases to trimming and J lost 0 bases; unmatched junction nucleotides: 2. This CDR3 reads CASRGGSSYEQYF. The CDR3 DNA sequence: TGTGCCAGCAGAGGCGGGAGCTCCTACGAGCAGTACTTC.

V usage is TRBV19 and J usage is TRBJ2-7; no definite D call. Between the trimmed V and J ends, which lost 9 bases and 3 bases, there was a span of 15 bases. CDR3 size: 13 residues. Looked up from germline, CDR1 is LNHDA and CDR2 is SQIVND (reference sequence). CDR3 sequence: CASFNPKSYEQYF. For the CDR3, the DNA is TGTGCCAGCTTTAACCCTAAGAGCTACGAGCAGTACTTC.

This rearrangement joins TRBV3-1 (or the pseudogene TRBV3-2) to TRBJ2-1; TRBD2 matches 12 bases. The CDR3 has 18 amino acids. Germline V CDR1 and CDR2: LGHDT, YNNKEL (reference sequence). With 4 bases clipped from V and 0 bases from J, the junction kept 7 bases outside the gene matches. CDR3 in amino acids: CASSRGLAGGSSYNEQFF. CDR3 sequence (DNA): TGTGCCAGCAGCCGAGGGCTAGCGGGGGGGAGCTCCTACAATGAGCAGTTCTTC.

The chain has TRBV3-1 (or the pseudogene TRBV3-2) and TRBJ2-3, with 12 bases matching TRBD2. The CDR3 covers 21 residues. Germline CDR1 reads LGHDT; CDR2 reads YNNKEL (reference sequence). Trimming cost V 0 bases and J 1 base; bases outside gene matches: 14. Here the CDR3 DNA reads TGTGCCAGCAGCCAAGATCTAGGAACTAGCGGGGGGTTGGGCGGCACAGATACGCAGTATTTT. Encoded protein: CASSQDLGTSGGLGGTDTQYF.

The rearrangement links TRBV11-1 to TRBJ2-7, with TRBD2 as a possible D gene (5 bases). The germline V gene has CDR1 SGHAT and CDR2 FQDESV (reference sequence). The CDR3 has 14 amino acids. Trimming took off 6 bases at V and 6 bases at J, with 18 bases between the two ends. The CDR3 coding sequence is TGTGCCAGCAGACTCGTGAGGGCGTGGGGCGAGCAGTACTTC. It specifies CASRLVRAWGEQYF.

The CDR3 protein is CASSLDGVRTDTQYF. The CDR3 DNA follows: TGCGCCAGCAGCTTGGATGGGGTTAGGACAGATACGCAGTATTTT. The chain recombines TRBV5-1 with TRBJ2-3; D call uncertain. The ends were cut back, 0 bases at V and 3 bases at J, with 11 bases in the middle. The CDR3 covers 15 residues. Germline lookup yields CDR1 SGHRS and CDR2 YFSETQ. Full variable domain (missing parts from reference TRBV5-1 and TRBJ2-3): KAGVTQTPRYLIKTRGQQVTLSCSPISGHRSVSWYQQTPGQGLQFLFEYFSETQRNKGNFPGRFSGRQFSNSRSEMNVSTLELGDSALYLCASSLDGVRTDTQYFGPGTRLTVL.

This chain joins TRBV6-5 and TRBJ2-1; 10 bases align to TRBD2. Germline CDR1 is MNHEY and CDR2 is SVGAGI. This CDR3 is 15 amino acids long. Trimming removed 6 bases from V and 4 bases from J; junction bases left unmatched: 6. For the CDR3, the DNA is TGTGCCAGCAGGGTGACTAGCGGGCTTTACAATGAGCAGTTCTTC. Translation gives CASRVTSGLYNEQFF.

This chain uses TRBV7-9 with TRBJ2-7; D ambiguous. V shed 6 bases and J shed 3 bases, with 18 bases lying between them. Germline lookup yields CDR1 SEHNR and CDR2 FQNEAQ (reference sequence). CDR3 length: 15 amino acids. The CDR3 DNA sequence: TGTGCCAGCAGTAATGGCTTGTTTGAAATCTACGAGCAGTACTTC. Translated, it gives CASSNGLFEIYEQYF. The variable domain in full, completed from reference TRBV7-9 and TRBJ2-7, reads DTGVSQNPRHKITKRGQNVTFRCDPISEHNRLYWYRQTLGQGPEFLTYFQNEAQLEKSRLLSDRFSAERPKGSFSTLEIQRTEQGDSAMYLCASSNGLFEIYEQYFGPGTRLTVT.